This TCR beta chain was captured by sequencing in a study of cytomegalovirus exposure and HLA in healthy donors. Study overall: According to later analysis, the same platform produced the 120 or so validation and about 700 first-cohort repertoires.

J lost 7 bases, V lost 5 bases, and 11 bases had no gene match. CDR3 size: 14 residues. Per the germline V gene, CDR1 is GTSNPN and CDR2 is SVGIG (reference sequence). This table comes from immunoSEQ multiplex PCR, and its TCRdb copy is limited to in-frame clones, with some not included. The profile covers about 100,000 clones, with approximately 95% appearing a single time and almost 0.9% taken by the ten largest. Details on this clone: Its antigen is as yet unknown.

Study-level points and caveats: The classifier reportedly diagnosed cytomegalovirus status with high specificity and sensitivity. Specificity of a few CMV-associated chains for CMV antigens was verified in vitro.

The sequence came from a young woman in good health and CMV-seronegative. The chain carries TRBV30 and TRBJ1-1; 9 bases are shared with TRBD1. What was sequenced was PBMCs. In nucleotides, the CDR3 is TGTGCCTGGGATATAACAGGGGGCGCGGGTGAAGCTTTCTTT. This encodes CAWDITGGAGEAFF.